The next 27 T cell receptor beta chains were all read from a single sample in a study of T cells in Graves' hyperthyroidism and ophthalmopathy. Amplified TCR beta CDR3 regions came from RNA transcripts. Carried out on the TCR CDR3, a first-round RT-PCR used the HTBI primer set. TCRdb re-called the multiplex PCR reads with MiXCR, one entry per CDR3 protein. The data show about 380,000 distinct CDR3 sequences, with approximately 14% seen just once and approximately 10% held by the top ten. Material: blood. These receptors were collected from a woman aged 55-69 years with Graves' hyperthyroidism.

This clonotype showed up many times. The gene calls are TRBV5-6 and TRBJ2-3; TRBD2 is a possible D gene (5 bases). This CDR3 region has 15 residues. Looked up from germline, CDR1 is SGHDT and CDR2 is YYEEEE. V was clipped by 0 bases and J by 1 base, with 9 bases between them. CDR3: CASSLAGWGTDTQYF. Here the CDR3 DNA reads TGTGCCAGCAGCTTGGCGGGGTGGGGCACAGATACGCAGTATTTT.

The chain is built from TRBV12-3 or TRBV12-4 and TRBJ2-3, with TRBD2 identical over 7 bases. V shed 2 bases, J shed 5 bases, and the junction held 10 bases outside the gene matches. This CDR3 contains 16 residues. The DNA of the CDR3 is TGTGCCAGCAGTTTATGGGTGGGTAGCGGGTTAGATACGCAGTATTTT. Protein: CASSLWVGSGLDTQYF.

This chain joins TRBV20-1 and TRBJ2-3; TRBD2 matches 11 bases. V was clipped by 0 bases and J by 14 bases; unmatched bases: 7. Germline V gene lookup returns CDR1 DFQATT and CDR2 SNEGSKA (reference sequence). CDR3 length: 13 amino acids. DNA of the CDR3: TGCAGTGCTAGAGACGCCACTAGCGGGGGCCCGTATTTT. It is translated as CSARDATSGGPYF.

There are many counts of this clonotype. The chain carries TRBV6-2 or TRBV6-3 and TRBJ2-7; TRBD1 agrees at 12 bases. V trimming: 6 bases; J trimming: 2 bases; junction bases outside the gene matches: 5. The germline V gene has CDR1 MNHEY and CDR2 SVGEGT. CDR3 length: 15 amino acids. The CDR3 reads CASSEGQGAPYEQYF. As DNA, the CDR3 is TGTGCCAGCAGCGAGGGACAGGGGGCGCCCTACGAGCAGTACTTC.

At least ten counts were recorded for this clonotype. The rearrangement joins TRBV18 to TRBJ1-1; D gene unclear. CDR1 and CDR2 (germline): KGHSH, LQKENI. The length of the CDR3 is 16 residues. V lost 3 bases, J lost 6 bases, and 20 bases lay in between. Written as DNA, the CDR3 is TGTGCCAGCTCACCCACTTGGGGAGGGCCGGGTCCTGAAGCTTTCTTT. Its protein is CASSPTWGGPGPEAFF.

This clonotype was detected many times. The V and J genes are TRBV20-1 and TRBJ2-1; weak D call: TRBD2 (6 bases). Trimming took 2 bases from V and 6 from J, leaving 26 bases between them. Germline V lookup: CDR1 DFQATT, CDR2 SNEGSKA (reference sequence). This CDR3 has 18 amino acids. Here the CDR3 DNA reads TGCAGTGCTAGACCCTATCGAAACCGGGACTTCGGGCTCAATGAGCAGTTCTTC. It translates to CSARPYRNRDFGLNEQFF.

The CDR3 loop is CASSKNRGGTEAFF. DNA for the CDR3: TGCGCCAGCAGTAAGAACAGGGGAGGTACTGAAGCTTTCTTT. The rearrangement uses TRBV10-2 and TRBJ1-1; 7 bases map to TRBD1. Germline trimming cut 5 bases from V and 5 bases from J; bases unmatched to any gene: 8. The CDR3 sequence is 14 residues long. The germline gives CDR1 WSHSY, CDR2 SAAADI.

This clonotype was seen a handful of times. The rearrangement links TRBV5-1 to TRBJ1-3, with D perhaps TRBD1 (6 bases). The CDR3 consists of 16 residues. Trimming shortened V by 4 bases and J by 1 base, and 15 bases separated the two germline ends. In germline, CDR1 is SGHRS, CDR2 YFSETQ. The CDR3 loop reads CASSPAQGISGNTIYF. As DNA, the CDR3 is TGCGCCAGCAGCCCAGCTCAGGGGATTTCTGGAAACACCATATATTTT. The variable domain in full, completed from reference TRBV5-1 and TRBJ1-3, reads KAGVTQTPRYLIKTRGQQVTLSCSPISGHRSVSWYQQTPGQGLQFLFEYFSETQRNKGNFPGRFSGRQFSNSRSEMNVSTLELGDSALYLCASSPAQGISGNTIYFGEGSWLTVV.

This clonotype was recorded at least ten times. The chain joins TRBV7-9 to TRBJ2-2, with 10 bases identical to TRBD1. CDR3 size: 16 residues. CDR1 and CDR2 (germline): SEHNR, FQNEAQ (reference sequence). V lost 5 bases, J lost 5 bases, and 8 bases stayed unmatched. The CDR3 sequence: CASSLRQGAGTGELFF. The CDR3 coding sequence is TGTGCCAGCAGCCTAAGACAGGGGGCAGGTACCGGGGAGCTGTTTTTT.

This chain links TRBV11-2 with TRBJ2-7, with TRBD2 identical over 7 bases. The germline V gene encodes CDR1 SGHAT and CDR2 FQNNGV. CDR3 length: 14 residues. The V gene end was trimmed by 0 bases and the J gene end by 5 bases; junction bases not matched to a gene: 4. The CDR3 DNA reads TGTGCCAGCAGCTTAGAGGGCGGGAGCCACGAGCAGTACTTC. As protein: CASSLEGGSHEQYF.

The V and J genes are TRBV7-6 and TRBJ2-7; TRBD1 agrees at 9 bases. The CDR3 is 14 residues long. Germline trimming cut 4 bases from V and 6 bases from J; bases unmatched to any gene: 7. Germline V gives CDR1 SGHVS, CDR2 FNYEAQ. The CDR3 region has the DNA TGTGCCAGCAGCTGGAGCGACAGGGGGGTCGAGCAGTACTTC. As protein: CASSWSDRGVEQYF.

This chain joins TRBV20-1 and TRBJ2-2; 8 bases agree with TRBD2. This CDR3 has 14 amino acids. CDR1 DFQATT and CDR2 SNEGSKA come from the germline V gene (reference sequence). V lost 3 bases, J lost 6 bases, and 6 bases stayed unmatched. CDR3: CSARRAGAPGELFF. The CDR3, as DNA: TGCAGTGCTAGGCGAGCGGGAGCTCCCGGGGAGCTGTTTTTT.

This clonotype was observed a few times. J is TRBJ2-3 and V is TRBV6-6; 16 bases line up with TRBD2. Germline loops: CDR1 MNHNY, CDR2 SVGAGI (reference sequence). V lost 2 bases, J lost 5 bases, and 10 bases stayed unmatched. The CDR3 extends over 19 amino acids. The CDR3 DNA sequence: TGTGCCAGCAGTTACCTAACCGGGACTAGCGGGAGGGCCGGAGATACGCAGTATTTT. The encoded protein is CASSYLTGTSGRAGDTQYF.

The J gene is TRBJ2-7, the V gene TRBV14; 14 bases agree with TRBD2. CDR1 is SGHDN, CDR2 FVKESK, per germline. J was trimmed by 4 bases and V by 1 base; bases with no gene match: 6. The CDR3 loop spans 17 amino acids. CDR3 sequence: CASSQVPGTSGRYEQYF. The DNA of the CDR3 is TGTGCCAGCAGCCAAGTTCCTGGGACTAGCGGGAGATACGAGCAGTACTTC.

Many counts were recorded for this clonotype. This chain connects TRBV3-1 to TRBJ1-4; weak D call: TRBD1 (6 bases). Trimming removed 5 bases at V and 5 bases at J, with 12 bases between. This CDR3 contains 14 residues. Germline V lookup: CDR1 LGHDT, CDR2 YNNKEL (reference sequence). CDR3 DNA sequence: TGTGCCAGCAGCGCAACCAGGGGAAATGAAAAACTGTTTTTT. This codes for CASSATRGNEKLFF.

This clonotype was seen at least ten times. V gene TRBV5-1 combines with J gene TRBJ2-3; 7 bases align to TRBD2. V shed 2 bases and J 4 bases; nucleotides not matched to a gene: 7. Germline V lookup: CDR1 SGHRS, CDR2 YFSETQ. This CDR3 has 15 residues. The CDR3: CASSFAGLDPDTQYF. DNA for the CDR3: TGCGCCAGCAGCTTCGCCGGACTAGATCCAGATACGCAGTATTTT. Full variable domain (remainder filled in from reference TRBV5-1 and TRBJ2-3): KAGVTQTPRYLIKTRGQQVTLSCSPISGHRSVSWYQQTPGQGLQFLFEYFSETQRNKGNFPGRFSGRQFSNSRSEMNVSTLELGDSALYLCASSFAGLDPDTQYFGPGTRLTVL.

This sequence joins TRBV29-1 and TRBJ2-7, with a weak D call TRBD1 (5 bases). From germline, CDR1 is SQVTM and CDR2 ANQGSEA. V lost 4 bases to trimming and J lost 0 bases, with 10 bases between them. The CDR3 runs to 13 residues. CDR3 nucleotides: TGCAGCGTTGCGACAGTTCACTCCTACGAGCAGTACTTC. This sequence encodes CSVATVHSYEQYF.

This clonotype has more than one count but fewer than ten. CDR3 sequence (DNA): TGTGCCAGCAGCACAAGCCCCAGTCGGTCCTACGAGCAGTACTTC. It specifies CASSTSPSRSYEQYF. The gene calls are TRBV9 and TRBJ2-7; the D is unclear. CDR1 is SGDLS and CDR2 is YYNGEE in the germline V gene. The CDR3 has 15 amino acids. V lost 4 bases to trimming and J lost 1 base, with 15 bases between them.

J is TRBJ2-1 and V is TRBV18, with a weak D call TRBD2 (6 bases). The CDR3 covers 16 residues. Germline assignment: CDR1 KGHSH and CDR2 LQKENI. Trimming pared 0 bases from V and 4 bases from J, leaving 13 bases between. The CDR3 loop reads CASSPPESRGYNEQFF. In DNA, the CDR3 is TGTGCCAGCTCACCACCGGAATCGCGGGGTTACAATGAGCAGTTCTTC.

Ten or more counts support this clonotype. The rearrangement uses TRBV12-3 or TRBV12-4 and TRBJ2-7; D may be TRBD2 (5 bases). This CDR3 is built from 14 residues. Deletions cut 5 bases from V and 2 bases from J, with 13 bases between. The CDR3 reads CASSLVRGPYEQYF. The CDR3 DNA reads TGTGCCAGCAGTCTGGTTCGGGGTCCCTACGAGCAGTACTTC.

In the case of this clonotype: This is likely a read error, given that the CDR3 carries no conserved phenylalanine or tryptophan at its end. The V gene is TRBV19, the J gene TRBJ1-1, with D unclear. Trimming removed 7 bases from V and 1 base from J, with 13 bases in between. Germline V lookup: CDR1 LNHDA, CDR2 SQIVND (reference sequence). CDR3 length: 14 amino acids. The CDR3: CASNNGRRNTEAFL. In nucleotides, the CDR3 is TGTGCCAGTAACAACGGCCGGAGGAACACTGAAGCTTTCCTT.

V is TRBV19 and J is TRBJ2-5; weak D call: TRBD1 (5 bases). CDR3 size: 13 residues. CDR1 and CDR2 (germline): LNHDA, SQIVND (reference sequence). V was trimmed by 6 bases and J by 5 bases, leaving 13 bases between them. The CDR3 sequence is CASRSTARETQYF. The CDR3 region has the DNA TGTGCCAGTAGATCGACAGCGCGGGAGACCCAGTACTTC.

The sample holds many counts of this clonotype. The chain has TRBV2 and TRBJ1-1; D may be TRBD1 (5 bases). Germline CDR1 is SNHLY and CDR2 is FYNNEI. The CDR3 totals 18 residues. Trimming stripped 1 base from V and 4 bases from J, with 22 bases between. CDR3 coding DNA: TGTGCCAGCAGTGAAGGTGCGGGGGTCGGGCGGAGTAGCACTGAAGCTTTCTTT. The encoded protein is CASSEGAGVGRSSTEAFF.

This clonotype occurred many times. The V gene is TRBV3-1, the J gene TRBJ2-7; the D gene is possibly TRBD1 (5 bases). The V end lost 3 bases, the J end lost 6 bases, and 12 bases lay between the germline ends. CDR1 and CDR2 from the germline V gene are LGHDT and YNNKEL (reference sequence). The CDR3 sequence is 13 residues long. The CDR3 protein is CASSHIDSTEQYF. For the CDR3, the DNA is TGTGCCAGCAGCCACATCGACAGTACCGAGCAGTACTTC.

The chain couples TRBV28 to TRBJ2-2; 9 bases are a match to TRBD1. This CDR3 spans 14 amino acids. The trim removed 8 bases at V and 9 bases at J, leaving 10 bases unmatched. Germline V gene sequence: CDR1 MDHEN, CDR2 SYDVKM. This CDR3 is CASGWTGARRELFF. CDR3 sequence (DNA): TGTGCCAGCGGCTGGACAGGGGCTAGGAGGGAGCTGTTTTTT.

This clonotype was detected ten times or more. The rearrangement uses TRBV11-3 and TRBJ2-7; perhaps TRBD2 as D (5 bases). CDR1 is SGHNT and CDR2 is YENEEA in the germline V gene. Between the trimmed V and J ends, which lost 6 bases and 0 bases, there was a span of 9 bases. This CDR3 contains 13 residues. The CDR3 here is CASRETTSYEQYF. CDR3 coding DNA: TGTGCCAGCAGAGAGACTACCTCCTACGAGCAGTACTTC.

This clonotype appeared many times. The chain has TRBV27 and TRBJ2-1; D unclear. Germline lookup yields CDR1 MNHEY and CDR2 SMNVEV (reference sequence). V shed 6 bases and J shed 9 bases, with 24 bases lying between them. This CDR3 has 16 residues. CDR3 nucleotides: TGTGCCAGCAGAAATAAGGGTCTAACCCTGGGCGGTGAGCAGTTCTTC. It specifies CASRNKGLTLGGEQFF.